Below, 7 T cell receptor beta chains from the same sample are listed, as sequenced in a study of blood T cell repertoires in COVID-19. Clones were sequenced by immunoSEQ multiplex PCR, and TCRdb holds only the in-frame ones, with some missing. The sample gives about 250,000 clones, 89% of which show up once; around 4.6% is in the top ten. Sequences were obtained from peripheral blood. The receptors were gathered from a woman aged 40 to 55 who had recovered from COVID-19.

In the case of this clone: The junction departs from the called germline gene at one end, perhaps through a read error. V and J are TRBV7-9 and TRBJ2-7; the D call may be TRBD1 or TRBD2 (6 bases each). CDR3 length: 14 amino acids. Per germline, CDR1 SEHNR and CDR2 FQNEAQ (reference sequence). CDR3 nucleotides: TGTGCCAGCAGCCTAGCGACGGGCAGGGGCGAGCAGTACTTC. Its translation is CASSLATGRGEQYF. The full variable domain, in which reference TRBV7-9 and TRBJ2-7 provide the parts outside the CDR3, is DTGVSQNPRHKITKRGQNVTFRCDPISEHNRLYWYRQTLGQGPEFLTYFQNEAQLEKSRLLSDRFSAERPKGSFSTLEIQRTEQGDSAMYLCASSLATGRGEQYFGPGTRLTVT.

CDR3 sequence: CASSLVGDSPLHF. DNA of the CDR3: TGTGCCAGCAGCTTAGTCGGAGATTCACCCCTCCACTTT. V gene TRBV5-6 combines with J gene TRBJ1-6; D uncertain. With 2 bases removed from V and 8 bases from J, the gap between germline ends came to 8 bases. Germline-derived CDR1 and CDR2 are SGHDT and YYEEEE. This CDR3 is 13 amino acids long.

The rearrangement joins TRBV2 to TRBJ2-7, with D maybe TRBD2 (6 bases). Looked up from germline, CDR1 is SNHLY and CDR2 is FYNNEI. The CDR3 is 14 amino acids. With 2 bases removed from V and 1 base from J, the gap between germline ends came to 9 bases. CDR3 in amino acids: CASSEFRGSYEQYF. The DNA of the CDR3 is TGTGCCAGCAGTGAATTCCGGGGGTCCTACGAGCAGTACTTC.

This sequence joins TRBV5-4 and TRBJ2-7; TRBD2 aligns across 9 bases. The CDR3 extends over 17 amino acids. The germline CDR1 and CDR2 sequences are SGHNT and YYREEE (reference sequence). V was clipped by 4 bases and J by 3 bases; unmatched bases: 14. The CDR3: CASSRDSSGGDLYEQYF. The DNA for the CDR3 is TGTGCCAGCAGCAGGGACAGTAGCGGGGGCGACCTCTACGAGCAGTACTTC.

This clone was seen just once. The rearrangement uses TRBV12-3 or TRBV12-4 and TRBJ2-5, with TRBD1 identical over 8 bases. V lost 7 bases and J lost 5; bases outside the gene matches: 6. This CDR3 region has 13 residues. DNA for the CDR3: TGTGCCAGCACTTCACAGGGGGGCGAGACCCAGTACTTC. Amino acids: CASTSQGGETQYF.

The chain has TRBV5-4 and TRBJ1-6; no clear D gene. This CDR3 contains 12 residues. Germline CDR1 and CDR2: SGHNT and YYREEE (reference sequence). V lost 1 base, J lost 8 bases, and 4 bases lay in between. The CDR3 DNA reads TGTGCCAGCAGCTTGCCGGATTCACCCCTCCACTTT. Protein: CASSLPDSPLHF. Full variable domain (remainder filled in from reference TRBV5-4 and TRBJ1-6): ETGVTQSPTHLIKTRGQQVTLRCSSQSGHNTVSWYQQALGQGPQFIFQYYREEENGRGNFPPRFSGLQFPNYSSELNVNALELDDSALYLCASSLPDSPLHFGNGTRLTVT.

V is TRBV2 and J is TRBJ2-1; TRBD1 agrees at 8 bases. Germline CDR1 and CDR2: SNHLY and FYNNEI. This CDR3 has 13 amino acids. V was clipped by 4 bases and J by 8 bases; unmatched bases: 4. The CDR3 loop is CASSGRGRHEQFF. CDR3 nucleotide sequence: TGTGCCAGCAGTGGCAGGGGGCGTCATGAGCAGTTCTTC.